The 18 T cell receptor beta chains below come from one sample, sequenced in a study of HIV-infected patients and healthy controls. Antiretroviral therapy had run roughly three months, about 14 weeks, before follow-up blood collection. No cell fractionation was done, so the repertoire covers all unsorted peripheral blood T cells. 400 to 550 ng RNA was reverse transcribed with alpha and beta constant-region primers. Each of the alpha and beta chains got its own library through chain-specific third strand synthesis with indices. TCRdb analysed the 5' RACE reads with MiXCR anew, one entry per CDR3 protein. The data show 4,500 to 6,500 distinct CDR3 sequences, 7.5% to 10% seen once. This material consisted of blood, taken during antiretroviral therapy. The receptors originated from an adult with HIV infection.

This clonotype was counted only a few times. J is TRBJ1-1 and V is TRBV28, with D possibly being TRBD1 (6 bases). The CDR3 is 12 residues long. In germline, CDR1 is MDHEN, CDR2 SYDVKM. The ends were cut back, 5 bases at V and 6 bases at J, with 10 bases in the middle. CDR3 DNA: TGTGCCAGCAGTCATACAGGGCCTGAAGCTTTCTTT. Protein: CASSHTGPEAFF.

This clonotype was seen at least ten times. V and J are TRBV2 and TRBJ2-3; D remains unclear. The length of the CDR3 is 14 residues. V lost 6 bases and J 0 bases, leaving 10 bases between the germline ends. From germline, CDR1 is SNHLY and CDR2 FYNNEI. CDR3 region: CASRQYLSTDTQYF. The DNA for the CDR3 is TGTGCCAGCAGACAGTACCTTAGCACAGATACGCAGTATTTT.

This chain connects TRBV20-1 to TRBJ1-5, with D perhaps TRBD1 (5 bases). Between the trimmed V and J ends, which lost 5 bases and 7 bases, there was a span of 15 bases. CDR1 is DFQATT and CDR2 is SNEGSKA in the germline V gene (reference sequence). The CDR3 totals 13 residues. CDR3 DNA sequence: TGCAGTGCTGAAAGGGGAGGGCCCCAGCCCCAGCATTTT. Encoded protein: CSAERGGPQPQHF.

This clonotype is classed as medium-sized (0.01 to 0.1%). CDR3 in DNA: TGCAGTGCGTTTCACGACACAGATACGCAGTATTTT. It yields the protein CSAFHDTDTQYF. The rearrangement links TRBV20-1 to TRBJ2-3; no clear D. Trimming stripped 6 bases from V and 2 bases from J, with 9 bases between. The CDR3 has 12 amino acids. Looked up from germline, CDR1 is DFQATT and CDR2 is SNEGSKA (reference sequence).

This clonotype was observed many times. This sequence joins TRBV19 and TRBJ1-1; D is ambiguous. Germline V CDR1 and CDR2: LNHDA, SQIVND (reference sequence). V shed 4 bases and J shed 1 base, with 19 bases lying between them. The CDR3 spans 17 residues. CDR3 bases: TGTGCCAGTAGTACCCGGAGCCTCGCTACACGGAACACTGAAGCTTTCTTT. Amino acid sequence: CASSTRSLATRNTEAFF.

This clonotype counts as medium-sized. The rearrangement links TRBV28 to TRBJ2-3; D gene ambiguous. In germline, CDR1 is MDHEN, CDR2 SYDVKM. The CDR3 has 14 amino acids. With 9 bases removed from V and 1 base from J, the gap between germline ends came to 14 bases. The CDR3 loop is CASLPKWGTDTQYF. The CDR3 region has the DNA TGTGCCAGTTTACCGAAGTGGGGCACAGATACGCAGTATTTT. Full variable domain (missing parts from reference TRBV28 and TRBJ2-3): DVKVTQSSRYLVKRTGEKVFLECVQDMDHENMFWYRQDPGLGLRLIYFSYDVKMKEKGDIPEGYSVSREKKERFSLILESASTNQTSMYLCASLPKWGTDTQYFGPGTRLTVL.

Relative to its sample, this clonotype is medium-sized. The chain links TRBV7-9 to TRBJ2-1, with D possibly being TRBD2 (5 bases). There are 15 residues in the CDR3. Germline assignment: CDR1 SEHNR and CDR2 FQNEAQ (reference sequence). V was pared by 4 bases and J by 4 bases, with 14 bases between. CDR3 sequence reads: CASSWPGNSYNEQFF. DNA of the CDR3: TGTGCCAGCAGCTGGCCCGGGAACTCATACAATGAGCAGTTCTTC.

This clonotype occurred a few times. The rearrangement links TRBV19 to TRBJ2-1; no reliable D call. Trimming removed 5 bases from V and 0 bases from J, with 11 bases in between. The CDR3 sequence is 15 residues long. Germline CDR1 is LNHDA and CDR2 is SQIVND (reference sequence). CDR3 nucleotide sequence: TGTGCCAGTAGTGAGACATTGAGCTCCTACAATGAGCAGTTCTTC. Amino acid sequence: CASSETLSSYNEQFF.

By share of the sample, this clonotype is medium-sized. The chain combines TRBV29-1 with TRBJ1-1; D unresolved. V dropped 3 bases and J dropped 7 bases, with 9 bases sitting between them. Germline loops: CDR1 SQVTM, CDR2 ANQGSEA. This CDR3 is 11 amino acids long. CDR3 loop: CSVDTAFEAFF. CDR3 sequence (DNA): TGCAGCGTTGACACGGCGTTTGAAGCTTTCTTT.

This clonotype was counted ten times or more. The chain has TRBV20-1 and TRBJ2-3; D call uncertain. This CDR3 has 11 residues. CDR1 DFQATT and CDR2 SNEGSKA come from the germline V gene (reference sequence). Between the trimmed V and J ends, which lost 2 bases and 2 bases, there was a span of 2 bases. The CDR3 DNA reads TGCAGTGCTAGATCCACAGATACGCAGTATTTT. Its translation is CSARSTDTQYF.

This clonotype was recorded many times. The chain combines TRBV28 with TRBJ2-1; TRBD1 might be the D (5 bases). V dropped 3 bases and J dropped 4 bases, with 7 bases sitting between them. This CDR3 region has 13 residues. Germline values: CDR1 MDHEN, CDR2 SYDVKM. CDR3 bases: TGTGCCAGCAGTTTCGACAGATACAATGAGCAGTTCTTC. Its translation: CASSFDRYNEQFF.

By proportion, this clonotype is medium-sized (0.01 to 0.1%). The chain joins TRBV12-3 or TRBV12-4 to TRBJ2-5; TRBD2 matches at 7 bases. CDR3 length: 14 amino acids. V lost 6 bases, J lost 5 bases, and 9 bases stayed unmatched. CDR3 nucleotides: TGTGCCAGCAGCCTACTAGCGAGAGGGGAGACCCAGTACTTC. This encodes CASSLLARGETQYF.

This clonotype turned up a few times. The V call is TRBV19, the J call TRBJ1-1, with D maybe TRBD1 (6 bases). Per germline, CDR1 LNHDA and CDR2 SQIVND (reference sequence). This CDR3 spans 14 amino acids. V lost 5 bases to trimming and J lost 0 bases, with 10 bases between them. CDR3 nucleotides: TGTGCCAGTAGTCCTGACAGGCTGAACACTGAAGCTTTCTTT. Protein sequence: CASSPDRLNTEAFF.

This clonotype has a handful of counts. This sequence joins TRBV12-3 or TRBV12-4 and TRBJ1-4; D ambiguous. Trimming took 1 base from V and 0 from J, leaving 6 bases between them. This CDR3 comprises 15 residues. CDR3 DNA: TGTGCCAGCAGTTTAGATCCTGCAACTAATGAAAAACTGTTTTTT. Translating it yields CASSLDPATNEKLFF.

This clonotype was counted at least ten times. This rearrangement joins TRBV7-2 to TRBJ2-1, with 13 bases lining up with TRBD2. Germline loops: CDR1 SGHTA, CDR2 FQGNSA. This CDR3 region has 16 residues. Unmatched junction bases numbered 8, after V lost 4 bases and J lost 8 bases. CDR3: CASSSGTSGIGDEQFF. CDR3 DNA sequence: TGTGCCAGCAGCTCGGGGACTAGCGGGATAGGCGATGAGCAGTTCTTC. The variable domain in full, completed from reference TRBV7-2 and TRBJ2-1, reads GAGVSQSPSNKVTEKGKDVELRCDPISGHTALYWYRQSLGQGLEFLIYFQGNSAPDKSGLPSDRFSAERTGGSVSTLTIQRTQQEDSAVYLCASSSGTSGIGDEQFFGPGTRLTVL.

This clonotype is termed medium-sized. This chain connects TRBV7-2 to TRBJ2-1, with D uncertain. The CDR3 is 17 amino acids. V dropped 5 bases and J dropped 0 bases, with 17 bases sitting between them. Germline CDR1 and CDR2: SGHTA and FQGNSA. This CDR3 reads CASSLTWPPPSYNEQFF. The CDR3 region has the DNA TGTGCCAGCAGCCTGACCTGGCCGCCGCCCTCCTACAATGAGCAGTTCTTC.

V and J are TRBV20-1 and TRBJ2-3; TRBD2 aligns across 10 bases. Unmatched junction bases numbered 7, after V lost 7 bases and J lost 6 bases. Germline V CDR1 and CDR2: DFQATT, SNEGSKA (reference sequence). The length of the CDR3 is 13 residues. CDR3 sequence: CSGVSGRADTQYF. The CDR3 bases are TGCAGTGGAGTAAGCGGGAGGGCTGATACGCAGTATTTT.

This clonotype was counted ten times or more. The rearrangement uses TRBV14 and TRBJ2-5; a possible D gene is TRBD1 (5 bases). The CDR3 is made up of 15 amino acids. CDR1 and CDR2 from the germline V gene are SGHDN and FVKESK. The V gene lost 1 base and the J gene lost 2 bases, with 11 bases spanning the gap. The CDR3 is CASSQAYRRQETQYF. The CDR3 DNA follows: TGTGCCAGCAGCCAAGCGTACAGGCGGCAAGAGACCCAGTACTTC.